The 30 T cell receptor beta chains in this list originate from one sample, sequenced in a study of blood T cell repertoires in COVID-19. Repertoires were generated with immunoSEQ multiplex PCR, while TCRdb's copy carries only in-frame clones and drops some. The sample lists some 250,000 clones; approximately 86% were seen once. Input material: PBMCs or T cells enriched from blood (not recorded which). The receptor source for this set is a woman between 40 and 50 years old with acute COVID-19.

The CDR3 DNA follows: TGTGCCAGCAGCGTTTACCCCTCTGGGGGACAGGGGGCTTACGGGGCCAACGTCCTGACTTTC. Its translation: CASSVYPSGGQGAYGANVLTF. The chain is built from TRBV9 and TRBJ2-6, with TRBD1 matching over 12 bases. In germline, CDR1 is SGDLS, CDR2 YYNGEE. V was pared by 2 bases and J by 4 bases, with 16 bases of the junction left unmatched. The CDR3 is made up of 21 amino acids.

The chain is built from TRBV28 and TRBJ1-2; 9 positions agree with TRBD1. V lost 4 bases, J lost 2 bases, and 5 bases stayed unmatched. The CDR3 runs 15 residues. Germline CDR1 MDHEN, CDR2 SYDVKM. CDR3 in amino acids: CASSSAGTGNYGYTF. In DNA form, the CDR3 reads TGTGCCAGCAGTTCCGCCGGGACAGGGAACTATGGCTACACCTTC.

V gene TRBV4-1 combines with J gene TRBJ2-5; D is unclear. The V gene lost 1 base and the J gene lost 5 bases, with 14 bases spanning the gap. The CDR3 covers 15 residues. The germline CDR1 and CDR2 sequences are MGHRA and YSYEKL. The CDR3 sequence is CASSQGHGIMETQYF. CDR3 nucleotide sequence: TGCGCCAGCAGCCAAGGACACGGAATTATGGAGACCCAGTACTTC.

This chain uses TRBV5-1 with TRBJ2-3, with 14 bases lining up with TRBD2. Per germline, CDR1 SGHRS and CDR2 YFSETQ. With V trimmed by 4 bases and J by 5 bases, 3 bases remained unmatched. This CDR3 spans 15 amino acids. The CDR3 spells CASSTGLAGGDTQYF. For the CDR3, the DNA is TGCGCCAGCAGCACCGGACTAGCGGGAGGAGATACGCAGTATTTT. Based on the CDR3 plus reference TRBV5-1 and TRBJ2-3, the full variable domain is KAGVTQTPRYLIKTRGQQVTLSCSPISGHRSVSWYQQTPGQGLQFLFEYFSETQRNKGNFPGRFSGRQFSNSRSEMNVSTLELGDSALYLCASSTGLAGGDTQYFGPGTRLTVL.

The rearrangement links TRBV27 to TRBJ2-2; 9 bases agree with TRBD2. The V and J ends lost 2 bases and 4 bases, in that order; junction bases with no gene match: 17. CDR3 length equals 20 residues. Germline CDR1 and CDR2: MNHEY and SMNVEV (reference sequence). The CDR3 protein is CASSLGGRGVRLGSTGELFF. CDR3 nucleotides: TGTGCCAGCAGTTTAGGCGGGAGGGGGGTCCGTCTTGGAAGCACCGGGGAGCTGTTTTTT.

This chain links TRBV5-1 with TRBJ2-1; possible D gene TRBD1, 6 bases. The V and J ends lost 4 bases and 4 bases respectively, with 15 bases between them. Germline CDR1 and CDR2: SGHRS and YFSETQ. CDR3 size: 15 residues. This chain's CDR3 is CASSLDQGSYNEQFF. CDR3 DNA sequence: TGCGCCAGCAGCCTCGACCAGGGGTCATACAATGAGCAGTTCTTC.

The chain has TRBV13 and TRBJ2-2, with TRBD1 matching over 7 bases. With 7 bases clipped from V and 4 bases from J, the junction kept 6 bases outside the gene matches. Germline V gene data show CDR1 as PRHDT and CDR2 as FYEKMQ (reference sequence). The CDR3 has 14 residues. For the CDR3, the DNA is TGTGCCAGCAACCAGGGACAGCGCACCGGGGAGCTGTTTTTT. Amino acids: CASNQGQRTGELFF.

The chain employs TRBV20-1 and TRBJ2-2; 9 bases fit TRBD2. This CDR3 spans 15 amino acids. Trimming at V came to 3 bases and at J to 4 bases, leaving 6 bases not matched to a gene. Looked up from germline, CDR1 is DFQATT and CDR2 is SNEGSKA (reference sequence). The chain's CDR3 is CSASFSGSITGELFF. CDR3 DNA sequence: TGCAGTGCTAGTTTTAGCGGGAGTATCACCGGGGAGCTGTTTTTT.

The chain employs TRBV10-2 and TRBJ2-7; maybe TRBD2 (5 bases). Per the germline V gene, CDR1 is WSHSY and CDR2 is SAAADI. The V and J ends lost 10 bases and 5 bases respectively, with 9 bases between them. The CDR3 totals 10 residues. DNA of the CDR3: TGCGCCACCATGAGGGACGAGCAGTACTTC. Translation gives CATMRDEQYF.

The V gene is TRBV7-3, the J gene TRBJ2-3; possible D gene TRBD2, 6 bases. V lost 5 bases and J lost 6, with 15 bases in between. The CDR3 is 14 residues long. Germline loops: CDR1 SGHTA, CDR2 FQGTGA. The chain's CDR3 is CASSQRPGGDTQYF. The CDR3 DNA reads TGTGCCAGCAGCCAAAGACCCGGAGGGGATACGCAGTATTTT.

The V gene is TRBV11-3, the J gene TRBJ2-2; 7 nucleotides line up with TRBD2. The CDR3 consists of 15 residues. V was clipped by 5 bases and J by 6 bases; unmatched bases: 9. The germline gives CDR1 SGHNT, CDR2 YENEEA. The CDR3 region has the DNA TGTGCCAGCAGCAGCACCGGACTAGTACCCGGGGAGCTGTTTTTT. This codes for CASSSTGLVPGELFF.

The genes are TRBV6-1 and TRBJ1-1, with unresolved D. Trimming stripped 1 base from V and 0 bases from J, with 9 bases between. From germline, CDR1 is MNHNS and CDR2 SASEGT. This CDR3 is 15 amino acids long. The CDR3 DNA follows: TGTGCCAGCAGTGAAGTCCGGGAGATGAACACTGAAGCTTTCTTT. Translating gives CASSEVREMNTEAFF.

This clone was seen only once. The chain is built from TRBV18 and TRBJ2-2; 8 bases align to TRBD2. CDR1 KGHSH and CDR2 LQKENI come from the germline V gene. J was trimmed by 3 bases and V by 3 bases; bases with no gene match: 6. The CDR3 has 16 residues. The CDR3 protein is CASSPSAGGHTGELFF. CDR3 nucleotide sequence: TGTGCCAGCTCACCCTCGGCGGGAGGACACACCGGGGAGCTGTTTTTT. The full variable domain, in which reference TRBV18 and TRBJ2-2 provide the parts outside the CDR3, is NAGVMQNPRHLVRRRGQEARLRCSPMKGHSHVYWYRQLPEEGLKFMVYLQKENIIDESGMPKERFSAEFPKEGPSILRIQQVVRGDSAAYFCASSPSAGGHTGELFFGEGSRLTVL.

The rearrangement links TRBV21-1 to TRBJ2-1; the listed D gene, TRBD1, was not tested against the DNA. TRBV21-1 is designated a pseudogene. The CDR3 loop spans 17 amino acids. DNA of the CDR3: TGTGCCAGCAGCAAAGACAGAGCAGGGGGCTCCTACAATGAGCAGTTCTTC. Amino acid sequence: CASSKDRAGGSYNEQFF.

The gene calls are TRBV27 and TRBJ1-2; 9 nucleotides align to TRBD1. V was clipped by 6 bases and J by 4 bases; unmatched bases: 9. The CDR3 has 15 amino acids. The V gene's germline CDR1 is MNHEY and CDR2 SMNVEV (reference sequence). This CDR3 reads CASSLTGGVAYGYTF. DNA of the CDR3: TGTGCCAGCAGCTTGACAGGGGGGGTCGCCTATGGCTACACCTTC.

CDR3 nucleotides: TGCGCCAGCAGTCAATCTGAGCCCCAAGAGACCCAGTACTTC. Translation gives CASSQSEPQETQYF. The chain joins TRBV23-1 to TRBJ2-5, with D unclear. TRBV23-1 belongs to the ORF category, with a function that is uncertain. CDR3 length: 14 amino acids. The germline V and J ends were trimmed by 0 bases and 1 base, with 6 bases remaining between them.

The V gene is TRBV25-1, the J gene TRBJ2-7, with 7 bases fitting TRBD2. CDR1 is MGHDK and CDR2 is SYGVNS in the germline V gene. The V segment lost 1 base and the J segment 4 bases; nucleotides outside the gene matches: 4. The CDR3 is 14 residues long. Written as DNA, the CDR3 is TGTGCCAGCAGTGAATTTGCGGGAGTTTACGAGCAGTACTTC. Translated, it gives CASSEFAGVYEQYF.

The rearrangement joins TRBV5-1 to TRBJ2-7, with 7 positions matching TRBD1. V lost 4 bases and J lost 3; bases outside the gene matches: 13. Germline V gene lookup returns CDR1 SGHRS and CDR2 YFSETQ. CDR3 length equals 16 residues. In DNA form, the CDR3 reads TGCGCCAGCAGCCCATTGGGACAGCCATCGAGCTACGAGCAGTACTTC. Translated, it gives CASSPLGQPSSYEQYF. The entire variable domain, with the rest obtained from reference TRBV5-1 and TRBJ2-7, is as follows: KAGVTQTPRYLIKTRGQQVTLSCSPISGHRSVSWYQQTPGQGLQFLFEYFSETQRNKGNFPGRFSGRQFSNSRSEMNVSTLELGDSALYLCASSPLGQPSSYEQYFGPGTRLTVT.

The chain links TRBV3-1 (or the pseudogene TRBV3-2) to TRBJ2-7, with D perhaps TRBD2 (9 bases). CDR1 is LGHDT, CDR2 YNNKEL, per germline (reference sequence). Trimming removed 3 bases from V and 9 bases from J, with 15 bases in between. CDR3 length: 13 amino acids. This chain's CDR3 is CASSHLAGQAQYF. The CDR3 DNA reads as TGTGCCAGCAGCCACCTAGCGGGACAGGCGCAGTACTTC.

The chain links TRBV5-1 to TRBJ2-3; no firm D call. Germline loops: CDR1 SGHRS, CDR2 YFSETQ. V lost 0 bases and J lost 0, with 5 bases in between. This CDR3 has 14 residues. Here the CDR3 reads CASSLETSTDTQYF. CDR3 in DNA: TGCGCCAGCAGCTTGGAAACTAGCACAGATACGCAGTATTTT.

V and J are TRBV18 and TRBJ1-2; weak D call: TRBD1 (6 bases). V lost 0 bases and J lost 4, with 15 bases in between. Germline V gives CDR1 KGHSH, CDR2 LQKENI. The CDR3 length is 16 residues. The chain's CDR3 is CASSPPGQSLTYGYTF. CDR3 DNA: TGTGCCAGCTCACCACCAGGACAGTCCTTAACCTATGGCTACACCTTC.

This chain joins TRBV11-2 and TRBJ1-2; TRBD1 aligns across 8 bases. CDR1 is SGHAT and CDR2 is FQNNGV in the germline V gene. The CDR3 consists of 13 residues. V lost 4 bases, J lost 7 bases, and 5 bases stayed unmatched. The CDR3 loop reads CASSSDRAIGYTF. The CDR3 coding sequence is TGTGCCAGCAGCTCGGACAGGGCAATTGGCTACACCTTC.

The gene calls are TRBV30 and TRBJ1-6; D possibly corresponds to TRBD1 (5 bases). Trimming left V 0 bases short and J 13 bases short, with 19 bases between. CDR3 length: 15 residues. The germline CDR1 and CDR2 sequences are GTSNPN and SVGIG (reference sequence). The CDR3 region is CAWSVYSGGLIPLHF. The CDR3 bases are TGTGCCTGGAGTGTATATTCGGGGGGATTAATCCCCCTCCACTTT.

This clone appeared a single time. The rearrangement links TRBV30 to TRBJ2-1; 10 nucleotides line up with TRBD2. Losses at the gene ends were 4 bases for V and 9 bases for J; bases not matched to a gene: 6. The CDR3 contains 13 residues. Germline loops: CDR1 GTSNPN, CDR2 SVGIG (reference sequence). CDR3 sequence reads: CAWKREGHGEQFF. The CDR3 nucleotides read TGTGCCTGGAAGCGGGAGGGCCATGGTGAGCAGTTCTTC.

This rearrangement joins TRBV19 to TRBJ1-4; D remains unclear. V was shortened by 4 bases and J by 7 bases, with 10 bases between the two germline ends. The CDR3 spans 13 residues. Germline CDR1 and CDR2: LNHDA and SQIVND (reference sequence). The CDR3 is CASSNREPEKLFF. In DNA, the CDR3 is TGTGCCAGTAGTAACCGGGAACCTGAAAAACTGTTTTTT.

The chain combines TRBV5-8 with TRBJ1-6, with unresolved D. Deletions cut 1 base from V and 7 bases from J, with 6 bases between. This CDR3 region has 13 residues. Looked up from germline, CDR1 is SGHTS and CDR2 is YDEGEE. CDR3 sequence: CASSLPENSPLHF. CDR3 nucleotides: TGTGCCAGCAGCTTGCCTGAGAATTCACCCCTCCACTTT.

The genes are TRBV7-2 and TRBJ2-5; 8 bases map to TRBD2. The junction had 4 bases not matched to a gene; V was cut back by 2 bases and J by 2 bases. The CDR3 totals 15 residues. Germline CDR1 and CDR2: SGHTA and FQGNSA. CDR3 in DNA: TGTGCCAGCAGCTTAAAACTAGCGGAGCAAGAGACCCAGTACTTC. It specifies CASSLKLAEQETQYF.

Only a few counts were recorded for this clone. The chain employs TRBV7-2 and TRBJ1-1, with D hard to call. The CDR3 consists of 13 residues. Germline V CDR1 and CDR2: SGHTA, FQGNSA. Trimming stripped 3 bases from V and 4 bases from J, with 9 bases between. The CDR3 reads CASSFFTTTEAFF. The CDR3, as DNA: TGTGCCAGCAGCTTTTTCACAACCACTGAAGCTTTCTTT.

CDR3 in amino acids: CASSVRAGSPYEQYF. The CDR3 bases are TGTGCCAGCAGTGTGAGAGCGGGATCGCCCTACGAGCAGTACTTC. The chain links TRBV28 to TRBJ2-7, with 7 bases identical to TRBD2. From germline, CDR1 is MDHEN and CDR2 SYDVKM. This CDR3 contains 15 residues. V shed 5 bases and J 2 bases; nucleotides not matched to a gene: 9. The entire variable domain, with the rest obtained from reference TRBV28 and TRBJ2-7, is as follows: DVKVTQSSRYLVKRTGEKVFLECVQDMDHENMFWYRQDPGLGLRLIYFSYDVKMKEKGDIPEGYSVSREKKERFSLILESASTNQTSMYLCASSVRAGSPYEQYFGPGTRLTVT.

In this sample, this clone turned up many times. The gene calls are TRBV6-5 and TRBJ2-1; D remains ambiguous. This CDR3 has 14 residues. Trimming removed 0 bases from V and 8 bases from J, with 11 bases in between. CDR1 is MNHEY and CDR2 is SVGAGI in the germline V gene. The CDR3: CASSYSVDQDEQFF. The CDR3 nucleotides are TGTGCCAGCAGTTACTCGGTCGACCAGGATGAGCAGTTCTTC.